This TCR beta chain comes out of a study of T cell responses to AZD1222 COVID-19 vaccine. Sequencing used immunoSEQ multiplex PCR; TCRdb keeps in-frame clones, though not all of them. Found here are 140,000 to 150,000 clones, over 80% of them singletons; the top ten hold roughly 3.3%. The CDR3 is made up of 13 amino acids. With 4 bases removed from V and 7 bases from J, the gap between germline ends came to 12 bases. Germline CDR1 reads SGHNT; CDR2 reads YYREEE (reference sequence). Sequencing used peripheral blood, obtained 28 days after the second AZD1222 dose. This TCR was recovered from an adult who received the AZD1222 COVID-19 vaccine. This chain links TRBV5-4 with TRBJ2-1; D is undetermined. The DNA for the CDR3 is TGTGCCAGCAGCCCGAACCTGGAGAATGAGCAGTTCTTC. Amino acids: CASSPNLENEQFF.